This T cell receptor (beta chain) came from a study of post-analysis software for immune sequencing data. Study findings and constraints: The F measure placed samples prepared in the same batch into strongly shared clusters. When patients were compared with controls, about 5 TRBV segments were more frequent, TRBV5-6, TRBV5-1 and TRBV20-1 among them.

Unique-molecular-identifier-tagged TCR beta cDNA libraries were used. From the PCR reads, TCRdb called clonotypes with MiXCR, one entry per CDR3 protein. The data show around 700,000 distinct CDR3 sequences, more than 50% seen once. This clonotype was picked up a small number of times. What it binds is not known. V was pared by 4 bases and J by 3 bases, with 14 bases between. This CDR3 contains 14 residues. Germline V lookup: CDR1 SQVTM, CDR2 ANQGSEA. This clonotype was sampled from a girl aged 2-10 years with multiple sclerosis. Material for sequencing was blood. The chain has TRBV29-1 and TRBJ2-3; tentative D call: TRBD1 (5 bases). The CDR3 DNA follows: TGCAGCGTTGTCGGGCAGGGAATGACAGATACGCAGTATTTT. This gives the protein CSVVGQGMTDTQYF.